Listed below are T cell receptor beta chains from one sample, sequenced in a study of graft-versus-host responses after intestinal transplantation. The protocol was immunoSEQ multiplex PCR, while the TCRdb copy is restricted to in-frame clones and leaves out a portion. This table has nearly 20,000 clones, about 89% appearing once. Source: PBMCs, taken less than 240 days after intestinal transplant. All receptors derive from a human patient who received an intestinal transplant, so some T cells may come from the graft donor. Each CDR3 is given with its conserved first and last residue. The D gene is left open where the match is weak. Expanded clones are given a class, and other clones once, few, many or no size at all.

len	v_gene	j_gene	d_gene	abundance	CDR3aa	CDR3nt
13	TRBV9	TRBJ2-7	-	-	CASSSGSGYEQYF	TGTGCCAGCAGCTCCGGGTCCGGGTACGAGCAGTACTTC
13	TRBV6-5	TRBJ1-6	-	-	CASRKKPHSPLHF	TGTGCCAGCAGAAAGAAACCCCATTCACCCCTCCACTTT
16	TRBV19	TRBJ2-2	-	few	CASSIGGLGRTGELFF	TGTGCCAGTAGTATTGGGGGTTTGGGCCGCACCGGGGAGCTGTTTTTT
14	TRBV19	TRBJ1-2	-	-	CASSTNPANYGYTF	TGTGCCAGTAGTACAAATCCCGCGAACTATGGCTACACCTTC
14	TRBV4-1	TRBJ2-2	-	-	CASSQESRGGELFF	TGCGCCAGCAGCCAAGAATCCCGGGGCGGGGAGCTGTTTTTT
17	TRBV4-1	TRBJ2-3	-	-	CASSQSAGIPIRDTQYF	TGCGCCAGCAGCCAAAGTGCGGGGATCCCGATCCGAGATACGCAGTATTTT
14	TRBV6-4	TRBJ1-2	-	-	CASSEPAGSYGYTF	TGTGCCAGCAGTGAACCAGCAGGGTCCTATGGCTACACCTTC
13	TRBV6-5	TRBJ1-1	-	-	CASSEQLYTEAFF	TGTGCCAGCAGTGAACAATTGTACACTGAAGCTTTCTTT
15	TRBV2	TRBJ2-3	-	-	CASSERWGSTDTQYF	TGTGCCAGCAGTGAAAGGTGGGGGAGCACAGATACGCAGTATTTT
13	TRBV5-1	TRBJ1-2	-	-	CASSLSDGGGYTF	TGCGCCAGCAGTCTGTCAGATGGGGGGGGCTACACCTTC
17	TRBV11-3	TRBJ2-4	TRBD1	few	CASSNKQGADWENIQYF	TGTGCCAGCAGCAATAAACAGGGGGCGGACTGGGAAAACATTCAGTACTTC
16	TRBV10-1	TRBJ2-3	TRBD2	-	CASSGGLAGRGDTQYF	TGCGCCAGCAGCGGGGGACTAGCGGGGCGCGGAGATACGCAGTATTTT
14	TRBV5-6	TRBJ1-5	-	-	CASSLLSGNQPQHF	TGTGCCAGCAGCTTGTTAAGCGGCAATCAGCCCCAGCATTTT
15	TRBV7-3	TRBJ2-7	-	once	CASSLSAGDNYEQYF	TGTGCCAGCAGCTTATCCGCAGGGGACAACTACGAGCAGTACTTC
14	TRBV9	TRBJ2-7	-	once	CASSVDGGACEQYF	TGTGCCAGCAGCGTAGATGGGGGTGCCTGCGAGCAGTACTTC
11	TRBV11-2	TRBJ2-5	-	-	CASSSQETQYF	TGTGCCAGCAGCTCCCAAGAGACCCAGTACTTC
13	TRBV6-1	TRBJ2-7	TRBD1	-	CASSSTGWYEQYF	TGTGCCAGCAGTTCGACAGGGTGGTACGAGCAGTACTTC
13	TRBV6-1	TRBJ1-6	-	-	CASKWTTDSPLHF	TGTGCCAGCAAATGGACAACTGATTCACCCCTCCACTTT
15	TRBV6-5	TRBJ2-5	TRBD1	-	CASSYAGTAQETQYF	TGTGCCAGCAGTTATGCCGGGACAGCCCAAGAGACCCAGTACTTC
15	TRBV7-6	TRBJ2-7	TRBD1	-	CASSFLGGDRGEQYF	TGTGCCAGCAGCTTCCTTGGGGGGGACAGGGGCGAGCAGTACTTC
12	TRBV6-1	TRBJ2-7	TRBD1	-	CASSWDRGEQYF	TGTGCCAGCAGTTGGGACAGGGGGGAGCAGTACTTC
15	TRBV6-5	TRBJ1-2	-	-	CASSYGAGANYGYTF	TGTGCCAGCAGTTACGGAGCAGGGGCGAACTATGGCTACACCTTC
15	TRBV4-2	TRBJ1-1	TRBD1	-	CASSQGPGGGSEAFF	TGTGCCAGCAGCCAAGGTCCAGGGGGTGGGTCTGAAGCTTTCTTT
14	TRBV15	TRBJ1-2	-	-	CATSRDWDSYGYTF	TGTGCCACCAGCAGAGATTGGGACTCCTATGGCTACACCTTC
15	TRBV7-6	TRBJ1-1	-	once	CASSLAWRGRTEAFF	TGTGCCAGCAGCTTAGCGTGGAGGGGTCGGACTGAAGCTTTCTTT
12	TRBV12-5	TRBJ2-3	-	few	CASGPPPDTQYF	TGTGCTAGTGGTCCCCCCCCAGATACGCAGTATTTT
18	TRBV2	TRBJ2-6	-	-	CASSEAYGDPTGANVLTF	TGTGCCAGCAGTGAAGCGTACGGGGATCCTACTGGGGCCAACGTCCTGACTTTC
18	TRBV5-1	TRBJ2-1	-	-	CASSRPAWGKSSYNEQFF	TGCGCCAGCAGCCGCCCCGCTTGGGGCAAGAGCTCCTACAATGAGCAGTTCTTC
13	TRBV10-3	TRBJ1-1	-	few	CAISPVLAAEAFF	TGTGCCATCAGTCCTGTCTTGGCGGCTGAAGCTTTCTTT
12	TRBV6-5	TRBJ2-5	-	once	CASGSRGDTQYF	TGTGCCAGCGGCTCTAGAGGGGACACCCAGTACTTC
15	TRBV10-2	TRBJ2-1	-	-	CASTSDVSSYNEQFF	TGCGCCAGCACTAGCGACGTTAGCTCCTACAATGAGCAGTTCTTC
15	TRBV7-7	TRBJ2-2	TRBD1	-	CASSLGTAGTGELFF	TGTGCCAGCAGTCTCGGGACAGCAGGGACCGGGGAGCTGTTTTTT
13	TRBV19	TRBJ1-1	-	-	CASSSVLDTEAFF	TGTGCCAGTAGTTCCGTTTTGGACACTGAAGCTTTCTTT
15	TRBV6-4	TRBJ1-2	-	-	CASSVPGRDSYGYTF	TGTGCCAGCAGTGTTCCAGGGAGGGATTCGTATGGCTACACCTTC
14	TRBV10-3	TRBJ2-2	-	-	CAISESSNTGELFF	TGTGCCATCAGTGAGTCGTCGAACACCGGGGAGCTGTTTTTT
18	TRBV27	TRBJ1-6	-	few	CASSLSPITSTYNSPLHF	TGTGCCAGCAGTTTAAGCCCTATTACAAGCACCTATAATTCACCCCTCCACTTT
14	TRBV21-1	TRBJ1-2	-	-	CASSNGQGVYGYTF	TGTGCCAGCAGCAACGGACAGGGTGTCTATGGCTACACCTTC
15	TRBV10-3	TRBJ2-5	TRBD2	-	CAISETSGGAETQYF	TGTGCCATCAGTGAGACTAGCGGGGGGGCAGAGACCCAGTACTTC
14	TRBV11-2	TRBJ2-3	-	-	CASSLARESDTQYF	TGTGCCAGCAGCTTAGCCAGGGAGTCCGATACGCAGTATTTT
16	TRBV4-1	TRBJ1-3	TRBD1	-	CASSLLPGTAGNTIYF	TGCGCCAGCAGCCTACTCCCCGGGACAGCTGGAAACACCATATATTTT
14	TRBV2	TRBJ1-1	-	-	CASSDDFGQDWAFF	TGTGCCAGCAGTGATGACTTCGGGCAAGATTGGGCTTTCTTT
15	TRBV15	TRBJ2-5	-	-	CATSEGAGSQETQYF	TGTGCCACCAGCGAAGGGGCGGGTTCACAAGAGACCCAGTACTTC
14	TRBV27	TRBJ2-3	TRBD2	-	CASRLAGSTDTQYF	TGTGCCAGCAGGTTAGCGGGGAGCACAGATACGCAGTATTTT
14	TRBV25-1	TRBJ1-2	-	-	CASRPQGLDYGYTF	TGTGCCAGCAGGCCCCAAGGTTTAGACTATGGCTACACCTTC
15	TRBV4-3	TRBJ2-1	-	-	CASSQDRSAYNEQFF	TGCGCCAGCAGCCAAGATCGGTCAGCCTACAATGAGCAGTTCTTC
17	TRBV5-1	TRBJ2-3	-	-	CASSEDVGGSITDTQYF	TGCGCCAGCAGTGAGGACGTAGGGGGTAGCATCACAGATACGCAGTATTTT
14	TRBV29-1	TRBJ2-7	-	-	CSVEDPGENYEQYF	TGCAGCGTTGAAGATCCAGGGGAGAATTACGAGCAGTACTTC
15	TRBV6-5	TRBJ2-2	TRBD1	-	CASTIDRANTGELFF	TGTGCCAGCACTATTGACAGGGCGAACACCGGGGAGCTGTTTTTT
13	TRBV7-8	TRBJ1-1	-	-	CASVGPSTGGAFF	TGTGCCAGCGTGGGTCCCTCGACAGGCGGAGCTTTCTTT
15	TRBV6-4	TRBJ2-3	-	-	CASSDSVRGTDTQYF	TGTGCCAGCAGTGACTCAGTTAGGGGTACAGATACGCAGTATTTT
16	TRBV7-8	TRBJ1-1	TRBD1	-	CASSHRDRGSGMEAFF	TGTGCCAGCAGCCACCGGGACAGGGGAAGTGGGATGGAAGCTTTCTTT
16	TRBV6-5	TRBJ2-7	TRBD2	-	CASSSTSGGKPYEQYF	TGTGCCAGCAGTTCTACTAGCGGGGGGAAGCCCTACGAGCAGTACTTC
16	TRBV10-1	TRBJ2-3	TRBD1	-	CASSEMRTGVTDTQYF	TGCGCCAGCAGTGAGATGAGGACAGGGGTCACAGATACGCAGTATTTT
14	TRBV29-1	TRBJ2-7	-	-	CSVVGTGLTYEQYF	TGCAGCGTTGTGGGAACCGGCCTAACCTACGAGCAGTACTTC
15	TRBV19	TRBJ2-7	-	-	CASSMGNGGSYEQYF	TGTGCCAGTAGTATGGGGAATGGGGGCTCCTACGAGCAGTACTTC
14	TRBV10-3	TRBJ2-2	-	once	CATIGTPNTGELFF	TGTGCCACGATCGGGACACCGAACACCGGGGAGCTGTTTTTT
14	TRBV5-1	TRBJ2-1	TRBD1	-	CASSLGTGKGEQFF	TGCGCCAGCAGCTTAGGGACAGGGAAAGGTGAGCAGTTCTTC
13	TRBV19	TRBJ1-1	TRBD1	-	CAAKGQANTEAFF	TGTGCCGCCAAGGGACAGGCGAACACTGAAGCTTTCTTT
19	TRBV28	TRBJ2-2	TRBD2	-	CASSPWTSGGSRNTGELFF	TGTGCCAGCAGTCCCTGGACTAGCGGGGGGTCGAGGAACACCGGGGAGCTGTTTTTT